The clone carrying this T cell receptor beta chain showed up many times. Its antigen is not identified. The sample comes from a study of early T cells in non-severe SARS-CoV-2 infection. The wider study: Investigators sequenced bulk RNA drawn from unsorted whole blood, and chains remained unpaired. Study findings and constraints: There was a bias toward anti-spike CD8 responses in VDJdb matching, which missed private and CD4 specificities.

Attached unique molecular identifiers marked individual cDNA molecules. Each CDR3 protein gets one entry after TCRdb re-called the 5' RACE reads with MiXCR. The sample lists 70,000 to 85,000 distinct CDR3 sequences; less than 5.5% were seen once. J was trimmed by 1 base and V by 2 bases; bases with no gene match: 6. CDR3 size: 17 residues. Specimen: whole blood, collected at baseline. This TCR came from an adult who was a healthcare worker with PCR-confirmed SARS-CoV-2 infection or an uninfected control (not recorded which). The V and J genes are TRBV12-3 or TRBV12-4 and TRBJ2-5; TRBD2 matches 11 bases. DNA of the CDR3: TGTGCCAGCAGTTTAAAGGCTAGCGGGGGGAGCCAAGAGACCCAGTACTTC. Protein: CASSLKASGGSQETQYF.